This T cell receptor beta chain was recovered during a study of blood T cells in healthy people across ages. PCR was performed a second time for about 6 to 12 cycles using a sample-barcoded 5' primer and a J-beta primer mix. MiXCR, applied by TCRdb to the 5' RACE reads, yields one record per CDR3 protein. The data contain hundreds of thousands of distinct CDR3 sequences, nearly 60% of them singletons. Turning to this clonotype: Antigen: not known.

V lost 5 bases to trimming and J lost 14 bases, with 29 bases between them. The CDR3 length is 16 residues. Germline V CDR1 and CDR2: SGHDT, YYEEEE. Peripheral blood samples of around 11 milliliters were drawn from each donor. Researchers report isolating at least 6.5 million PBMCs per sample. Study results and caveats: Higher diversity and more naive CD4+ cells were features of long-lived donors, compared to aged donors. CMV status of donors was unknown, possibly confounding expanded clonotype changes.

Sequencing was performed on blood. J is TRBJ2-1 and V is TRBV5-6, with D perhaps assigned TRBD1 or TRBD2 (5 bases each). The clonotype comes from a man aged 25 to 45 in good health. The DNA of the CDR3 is TGTGCCAGCAGGGGGGAGCCTGGGGCACTCCCATGGGGAGAGTTCTTC. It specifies CASRGEPGALPWGEFF.